These 20 T cell receptor beta chains came from one sample sequenced in a study of identical twins. A single record per CDR3 protein comes from TCRdb applying MiXCR to the 5' RACE reads. The repertoire has roughly 1.6 million distinct CDR3 sequences, less than 35% of them found once; the top ten carry less than 0.35%. Input material: cord blood. All receptors derive from a newborn girl in good health.

The J gene is TRBJ1-2, the V gene TRBV5-6; D unclear. Germline loops: CDR1 SGHDT, CDR2 YYEEEE. The V gene lost 0 bases and the J gene lost 1 base, with 10 bases spanning the gap. The CDR3 spans 15 residues. The CDR3 bases are TGTGCCAGCAGCTTGGATAGCACCCTTAACTATGGCTACACCTTC. Its protein is CASSLDSTLNYGYTF.

Concerning this clonotype: A much larger clone lies one base from this, so it may be a read error. The gene calls are TRBV5-1 and TRBJ2-4; D gene uncertain. The J call may be in error: the DNA end matches TRBJ2-7 better. Per germline, CDR1 SGHRS and CDR2 YFSETQ. This CDR3 has 12 residues. In DNA form, the CDR3 reads TGCGTCAGCAGCTTGGGCTCCAACGAGCAGTACTTC. It yields the protein CVSSLGSNEQYF.

The chain uses TRBV12-3 or TRBV12-4 and TRBJ2-7; 8 bases align to TRBD2. J gave up 6 bases and V 5 bases, and 6 bases lay outside the gene matches. The CDR3 covers 13 residues. The CDR3 loop reads CASSAQRESEQYF. The DNA for the CDR3 is TGTGCCAGCAGTGCCCAGCGGGAGTCCGAGCAGTACTTC.

The chain couples TRBV4-1 to TRBJ2-4, with 8 bases lining up with TRBD2. This CDR3 region has 16 residues. J was trimmed by 3 bases and V by 1 base; bases with no gene match: 5. Germline V gives CDR1 MGHRA, CDR2 YSYEKL. In nucleotides, the CDR3 is TGCGCCAGCAGCCAAGTAATTGGGACTAGCAAAAACATTCAGTACTTC. Its translation is CASSQVIGTSKNIQYF.

With regard to this clonotype: Possible read error: a much larger clone is one base away. The CDR3 DNA sequence: TGTGCCAGCAGTCGGGACGCCGCCTACGAGCAGTTCTTC. Amino acids: CASSRDAAYEQFF. This chain uses TRBV2 with TRBJ2-1, with D perhaps matching TRBD1 or TRBD2 (5 bases each). Trimming pared 5 bases from V and 10 bases from J, leaving 15 bases between. In germline, CDR1 is SNHLY, CDR2 FYNNEI. The CDR3 is 13 amino acids.

In this sample, this clonotype turned up many times. The rearrangement joins TRBV25-1 to TRBJ1-2; perhaps TRBD1 as D (5 bases). Germline CDR1 reads MGHDK; CDR2 reads SYGVNS. Trimming cost V 1 base and J 2 bases, with 20 bases left between them. This CDR3 has 18 residues. The chain's CDR3 is CASSESINPGGVNYGYTF. The DNA for the CDR3 is TGTGCCAGCAGTGAATCCATTAATCCAGGAGGGGTGAACTATGGCTACACCTTC.

This chain joins TRBV12-3 or TRBV12-4 and TRBJ2-1; perhaps TRBD2 as D (5 bases). The DNA end favors TRBJ2-7, so the J call may be wrong. The CDR3 runs to 13 residues. CDR3 bases: TGTGCCAGCACCCTTGGGAGCTACAATGAGCAGTACTTC. Encoded protein: CASTLGSYNEQYF.

This clonotype was counted many times. The chain carries TRBV6-6 and TRBJ2-3; D gene unclear. This CDR3 is built from 15 residues. Looked up from germline, CDR1 is MNHNY and CDR2 is SVGAGI (reference sequence). Trimming stripped 4 bases from V and 1 base from J, with 12 bases between. CDR3 protein: CASSSVSPGTDTQYF. CDR3 coding DNA: TGTGCCAGCAGTTCAGTTAGCCCGGGCACAGATACGCAGTATTTT.

This clonotype has a handful of counts. The chain carries TRBV28 and TRBJ1-2; TRBD1 matches 10 bases. Germline V gene data show CDR1 as MDHEN and CDR2 as SYDVKM. V trimming: 1 base; J trimming: 6 bases; junction bases outside the gene matches: 5. The CDR3 totals 15 residues. The CDR3 DNA is TGTGCCAGCAGTTTATCCCGCGACAGGGGGCATGGCTACACCTTC. Protein product: CASSLSRDRGHGYTF.

A few counts support this clonotype. The J gene is TRBJ2-1, the V gene TRBV12-3 or TRBV12-4, with 8 bases aligning to TRBD2. V lost 3 bases to trimming and J lost 8 bases; unmatched junction nucleotides: 15. CDR3 size: 17 residues. As DNA, the CDR3 is TGTGCCAGCAGTTTCGAGGTGTTGAGCGGGAGTTTGGATGAGCAGTTCTTC. Translating gives CASSFEVLSGSLDEQFF.

This clonotype has a handful of counts. The chain uses TRBV29-1 and TRBJ2-4; 9 bases line up with TRBD2. V dropped 5 bases and J dropped 8; count of bases not matched to a gene: 7. The CDR3 contains 13 residues. CDR1 is SQVTM and CDR2 is ANQGSEA in the germline V gene. The CDR3: CSVSGGFEDIQYF. Here the CDR3 DNA reads TGCAGCGTTAGCGGGGGGTTTGAAGACATTCAGTACTTC.

The rearrangement links TRBV20-1 to TRBJ2-7, with a weak D call TRBD2 (6 bases). CDR3 length: 14 residues. Trimming removed 5 bases at V and 0 bases at J, with 14 bases between. Germline V gene lookup returns CDR1 DFQATT and CDR2 SNEGSKA (reference sequence). DNA for the CDR3: TGCAGTGCTGACGACTCTAGCGTCTCCTACGAGCAGTACTTC. It is translated as CSADDSSVSYEQYF.

This clonotype was seen ten or more times. V and J are TRBV10-3 and TRBJ1-2, with a weak D call TRBD1 (6 bases). With 6 bases removed from V and 4 bases from J, the gap between germline ends came to 15 bases. CDR1 is ENHRY, CDR2 SYGVKD, per germline. The CDR3 spans 14 residues. The CDR3 loop is CAISVQGSGYGYTF. CDR3 nucleotide sequence: TGTGCCATCAGCGTACAGGGCAGCGGCTATGGCTACACCTTC.

The V and J genes are TRBV6-5 and TRBJ2-5; TRBD2 aligns across 8 bases. The end of the DNA aligns better with TRBJ2-7, so the J call may be wrong. CDR3 length: 13 residues. Per germline, CDR1 MNHEY and CDR2 SVGAGI. DNA of the CDR3: TGTGCTATCAGAGCTAGCGGGCCAGGCGAGCAGTACTTC. Its translation: CAIRASGPGEQYF.

The J gene is TRBJ2-1, the V gene TRBV29-1; perhaps D is TRBD1 or TRBD2 (5 bases each). The J call may be in error: the DNA end matches TRBJ2-7 better. This CDR3 has 15 amino acids. Per the germline V gene, CDR1 is SQVTM and CDR2 is ANQGSEA. The CDR3 protein is CSVGDLRGSYNEQYF. The CDR3 region has the DNA TGCAGCGTGGGGGACCTTAGAGGGTCCTACAATGAGCAGTACTTC.

The sample holds a few counts of this clonotype. V usage is TRBV3-1 and J usage is TRBJ2-6; the D is unclear. V was shortened by 1 base and J by 4 bases, with 8 bases between the two germline ends. The germline V gene encodes CDR1 LGHDT and CDR2 YNNKEL (reference sequence). CDR3 size: 15 residues. This CDR3 is CASSQGWAGANVLTF. CDR3 sequence (DNA): TGTGCCAGCAGCCAAGGCTGGGCGGGGGCCAACGTCCTGACTTTC.

CDR3 region: CASSPDRGGDFF. CDR3 nucleotide sequence: TGTGCCAGCAGTCCTGACAGGGGGGGGGATTTCTTT. The gene calls are TRBV12-3 or TRBV12-4 and TRBJ1-1, with TRBD1 matching over 9 bases. The CDR3 totals 12 residues. Germline trimming cut 5 bases from V and 13 bases from J; bases unmatched to any gene: 8.

Points on this clonotype: Compared with germline, one end of the junction differs, possibly owing to a read error. The rearrangement uses TRBV7-9 and TRBJ2-4, with 9 bases fitting TRBD1. Germline-derived CDR1 and CDR2 are SEHNR and FQNEAQ (reference sequence). The CDR3 has 19 amino acids. In DNA, the CDR3 is TGTGACAGCAGCTTAGGATGGACAGGGGAAGCTATAGCCAAAAACATTCAGTACTTC. This codes for CDSSLGWTGEAIAKNIQYF.

In its sample, this clonotype was seen a few times. This sequence joins TRBV6-6 and TRBJ2-3; 7 bases are a match to TRBD2. In germline, CDR1 is MNHNY, CDR2 SVGAGI (reference sequence). This CDR3 is 16 amino acids long. After removal of 2 bases from V and 0 bases from J, the junction contained 5 bases not matched to a gene. The CDR3 DNA sequence: TGTGCCAGCAGTTACAAGTGGCGGGAGAGCACAGATACGCAGTATTTT. Its protein is CASSYKWRESTDTQYF.

This clonotype has at least ten counts. This chain uses TRBV11-2 with TRBJ2-4, with 8 bases that match TRBD1. Germline values: CDR1 SGHAT, CDR2 FQNNGV. The CDR3 covers 17 residues. The J segment lost 0 bases and the V segment lost 2 bases, leaving 6 bases of the junction unmatched. The CDR3: CASSLIRTGLAKNIQYF. In DNA form, the CDR3 reads TGTGCCAGCAGCTTAATTAGGACAGGGTTAGCCAAAAACATTCAGTACTTC.